This is a list of T cell receptor beta chains from one sample in a study of T cell responses to AZD1222 COVID-19 vaccine. Assay used: immunoSEQ multiplex PCR; TCRdb lists only in-frame clones, some missing. Of around 110,000 clones detected, 89% appear once; the ten largest clones hold less than 8%. This specimen consisted of peripheral blood, obtained on day 0 of AZD1222 vaccination. The source is an adult in good health. The CDR3 runs from the conserved cysteine through the conserved F or W. D genes are given only for firm matches. Not all rows give a size; the values are once, few, many and, for expanded clones, a class.

CASSVGGVAGGPSSSYNEQFF,TGTGCCAGCAGCGTAGGAGGGGTAGCGGGAGGGCCCTCTTCCTCCTACAATGAGCAGTTCTTC,TRBJ2-1,TRBD2,TRBV9,.
CASSLTVARNTGELFF,TGTGCCAGCAGCTTAACAGTGGCCAGGAACACCGGGGAGCTGTTTTTT,TRBJ2-2,.,TRBV7-3,.
CASIAGTGLSGANVLTF,TGTGCCAGTATTGCCGGGACAGGGCTCTCTGGGGCCAACGTCCTGACTTTC,TRBJ2-6,TRBD1,TRBV19,.
CASSLGQGAGVDEKLFF,TGTGCCAGCAGCTTAGGACAAGGGGCGGGGGTCGATGAAAAACTGTTTTTT,TRBJ1-4,.,TRBV7-9,.
CASSQLGEPGDTEAFF,TGCGCCAGCAGCCAACTAGGGGAACCAGGTGACACTGAAGCTTTCTTT,TRBJ1-1,.,TRBV4-1,.
CASSSQARGSPLHF,TGTGCCAGCAGCTCACAGGCTAGAGGTTCACCCCTCCACTTT,TRBJ1-6,.,TRBV9,.
CSGRGSGGYTGELFF,TGCAGCGGGCGGGGTTCGGGAGGCTACACCGGGGAGCTGTTTTTT,TRBJ2-2,TRBD2,TRBV29-1,.
CASSLGIAGFNNEQFF,TGCGCCAGCAGCTTGGGGATAGCGGGGTTCAACAATGAGCAGTTCTTC,TRBJ2-1,TRBD2,TRBV5-1,.
CASSLARLAGRSEQYF,TGTGCCAGCAGCTTAGCGCGGCTAGCGGGTCGCTCCGAGCAGTACTTC,TRBJ2-7,TRBD2,TRBV7-8,.
CASSLSHEQYF,TGTGCCAGCAGCTTATCCCACGAGCAGTACTTC,TRBJ2-7,.,TRBV5-6,.
CASRTVGGNYEQYF,TGTGCCAGCAGAACGGTGGGGGGGAACTACGAGCAGTACTTC,TRBJ2-7,TRBD2,TRBV11-2,.
CASSLGGLAGASYEQYF,TGTGCCAGCAGCTTGGGGGGACTAGCGGGAGCATCCTACGAGCAGTACTTC,TRBJ2-7,TRBD2,TRBV7-2,.
CASSIDGDRLRTFYQPQHF,TGTGCCAGTAGTATAGATGGGGACAGGTTAAGAACTTTTTATCAGCCCCAGCATTTT,TRBJ1-5,TRBD1,TRBV19,.
CASSLVAGRSYNEQFF,TGCGCCAGCAGCTTGGTTGCGGGACGCTCCTACAATGAGCAGTTCTTC,TRBJ2-1,.,TRBV5-1,.
CASSLAGTGQGYTF,TGCGCCAGCAGCTTGGCCGGGACAGGGCAAGGCTACACCTTC,TRBJ1-2,TRBD1,TRBV5-1,.
CASSSHRDRASGNTIYF,TGTGCCAGTAGTAGCCACCGGGACAGGGCCTCTGGAAACACCATATATTTT,TRBJ1-3,TRBD1,TRBV19,.
CASSLGRLNEKLFF,TGTGCCAGCAGCTTAGGACGGTTGAATGAAAAACTGTTTTTT,TRBJ1-4,.,TRBV7-9,.
CASNRGSSYNEQFF,TGTGCCAGCAATAGGGGGAGCTCCTACAATGAGCAGTTCTTC,TRBJ2-1,.,TRBV3-1/TRBV3-2,.
CATSDLGRESWKFEQFF,TGTGCCACCAGTGATTTGGGACGGGAGTCATGGAAGTTTGAGCAGTTCTTC,TRBJ2-1,.,TRBV24-1,.
CASSQNPGGGEKLFF,TGTGCCAGCAGCCAAAACCCCGGGGGGGGTGAAAAACTGTTTTTT,TRBJ1-4,.,TRBV3-1/TRBV3-2,.
CASSRDREYNQPQHF,TGTGCCAGCAGTCGGGACAGGGAGTACAATCAGCCCCAGCATTTT,TRBJ1-5,TRBD1,TRBV27,.
CASSRPSGVGTEAFF,TGCGCCAGCAGTCGTCCCTCAGGGGTTGGCACTGAAGCTTTCTTT,TRBJ1-1,.,TRBV10-2,.
CASSNRGFYNEQFF,TGTGCCAGTAGCAACCGGGGATTCTACAATGAGCAGTTCTTC,TRBJ2-1,.,TRBV19,.
CASSLGGGLNTEAFF,TGTGCCAGCAGCTTGGGAGGGGGATTGAACACTGAAGCTTTCTTT,TRBJ1-1,.,TRBV5-6,.
CASSLDGETAYRMQFF,TGTGCCAGCAGCTTAGATGGGGAGACAGCTTATCGTATGCAGTTCTTC,TRBJ2-1,.,TRBV7-9,few
CASSLGTALAKNIQYF,TGCGCCAGCAGCCTGGGGACAGCCCTAGCCAAAAACATTCAGTACTTC,TRBJ2-4,TRBD1,TRBV5-1,.
CASSLASGRALDTQYF,TGTGCCAGCAGCTTAGCTAGCGGGAGGGCATTAGATACGCAGTATTTT,TRBJ2-3,TRBD2,TRBV7-2,.
CASSVGGIQETQYF,TGTGCCAGCAGCGTTGGCGGGATTCAAGAGACCCAGTACTTC,TRBJ2-5,.,TRBV9,once